These 20 T cell receptor beta chains were sequenced from one sample in a study of shared clonotypes between healthy human individuals. TCRdb's table, derived via immunoSEQ multiplex PCR, lists solely in-frame clones and lacks some. The table includes over a million clones, 95% to 97% detected once. The sequenced sample consisted of naive CD4+ T cells sorted from blood. The subset is: CD45RA+ positively selected. These receptors originate from a man aged 30 to 39 in good health.

The rearrangement uses TRBV5-6 and TRBJ2-7; D may be TRBD1 (6 bases). The germline CDR1 and CDR2 sequences are SGHDT and YYEEEE. V was trimmed by 7 bases and J by 0 bases, leaving 11 bases between them. The CDR3 spans 13 residues. CDR3 nucleotide sequence: TGTGCCAGCGGGACACTAATCTCCTACGAGCAGTACTTC. Translation gives CASGTLISYEQYF.

The chain carries TRBV4-3 and TRBJ2-1, with TRBD2 identical over 8 bases. With V trimmed by 0 bases and J by 4 bases, 14 bases remained unmatched. Germline CDR1 is LGHNA and CDR2 is YSLEER. This CDR3 spans 19 amino acids. CDR3: CASSQELTGGSGIYNEQFF. The CDR3 nucleotides read TGCGCCAGCAGCCAAGAGCTGACGGGAGGTAGCGGGATATACAATGAGCAGTTCTTC.

This sequence joins TRBV29-1 and TRBJ1-2; TRBD1 matches at 7 bases. The CDR3 runs to 13 residues. The ends lost 6 bases at V and 4 bases at J; junction bases unmatched: 8. Germline values: CDR1 SQVTM, CDR2 ANQGSEA. CDR3 nucleotides: TGCAGCGTCATAAGGGGGCTTGGCTATGGCTACACCTTC. As protein: CSVIRGLGYGYTF.

CDR3: CASSLASGHTGELFF. Written as DNA, the CDR3 is TGTGCCAGCAGCTTGGCCAGCGGGCACACCGGGGAGCTGTTTTTT. The rearrangement joins TRBV5-6 to TRBJ2-2, with D possibly being TRBD2 (6 bases). V dropped 0 bases and J dropped 3 bases, with 9 bases sitting between them. The CDR3 runs to 15 residues. Germline V gives CDR1 SGHDT, CDR2 YYEEEE.

As DNA, the CDR3 is TGTGCCAGTAGTATAGTGACAGGGAAGAACACTGAAGCTTTCTTT. Its protein product is CASSIVTGKNTEAFF. The genes are TRBV19 and TRBJ1-1; 7 nucleotides line up with TRBD1. CDR3 length: 15 amino acids. The V and J ends lost 1 base and 1 base, in that order; junction bases with no gene match: 3. Germline CDR1 and CDR2: LNHDA and SQIVND (reference sequence).

The chain has TRBV5-1 and TRBJ2-1, with 8 bases aligning to TRBD2. This CDR3 has 16 amino acids. Germline V gene lookup returns CDR1 SGHRS and CDR2 YFSETQ. Germline trimming cut 1 base from V and 9 bases from J; bases unmatched to any gene: 12. In DNA, the CDR3 is TGCGCCAGCAGCTTGTTCGCAGGGAGGACTAGCACTGAGCAGTTCTTC. It translates to CASSLFAGRTSTEQFF.

Notes on this clone: At the DNA level, this CDR3 is encoded by other sequences in the same sample as well. This rearrangement joins TRBV5-1 to TRBJ2-5; maybe TRBD1 (5 bases). The germline V gene has CDR1 SGHRS and CDR2 YFSETQ. V lost 4 bases, J lost 1 base, and 11 bases lay in between. This CDR3 is 14 amino acids long. CDR3 nucleotide sequence: TGCGCCAGCAGCCCGATGGGGCTCCAAGAGACCCAGTACTTC. This sequence encodes CASSPMGLQETQYF.

The CDR3: CASRSLVGVSSYEQYF. The CDR3 DNA is TGCGCCAGCAGGTCCCTTGTTGGCGTGAGCTCCTACGAGCAGTACTTC. V usage is TRBV4-1 and J usage is TRBJ2-7, with D uncertain. Germline-derived CDR1 and CDR2 are MGHRA and YSYEKL. This CDR3 region has 16 residues. V lost 6 bases, J lost 0 bases, and 18 bases lay in between.

The chain couples TRBV7-9 to TRBJ2-7; possibly TRBD1 for D (6 bases). This CDR3 is 15 amino acids long. V lost 1 base and J lost 0, with 10 bases in between. Germline CDR1 is SEHNR and CDR2 is FQNEAQ (reference sequence). This chain's CDR3 is CASSLVGASSYEQYF. The DNA of the CDR3 is TGTGCCAGCAGCTTAGTGGGGGCGAGCTCCTACGAGCAGTACTTC. The variable domain in full, completed from reference TRBV7-9 and TRBJ2-7, reads DTGVSQNPRHKITKRGQNVTFRCDPISEHNRLYWYRQTLGQGPEFLTYFQNEAQLEKSRLLSDRFSAERPKGSFSTLEIQRTEQGDSAMYLCASSLVGASSYEQYFGPGTRLTVT.

The gene calls are TRBV4-1 and TRBJ2-3, with TRBD2 identical over 9 bases. The CDR3 is made up of 16 amino acids. Germline V gene data show CDR1 as MGHRA and CDR2 as YSYEKL. The ends lost 6 bases at V and 3 bases at J; junction bases unmatched: 10. This CDR3 reads CASSSLAGLRTDTQYF. DNA of the CDR3: TGCGCCAGCAGTTCCCTAGCGGGGCTTAGGACAGATACGCAGTATTTT.

The rearrangement joins TRBV27 to TRBJ2-7; TRBD1 matches at 7 bases. The ends lost 4 bases at V and 6 bases at J; junction bases unmatched: 3. The CDR3 has 12 amino acids. Per the germline V gene, CDR1 is MNHEY and CDR2 is SMNVEV (reference sequence). CDR3 region: CASSYTGVEQYF. The DNA for the CDR3 is TGTGCCAGCAGTTATACAGGGGTCGAGCAGTACTTC.

With regard to this clone: The limits of the CDR3 on the DNA are not certain, so only TCRdb's listed CDR3 is given. This chain uses TRBV25-1 with TRBJ2-7; TRBD1 is taken as the D call from the table, unchecked against the DNA. Per germline, CDR1 MGHDK and CDR2 SYGVNS. The CDR3 is 17 residues long, ends included. This CDR3 is CASSEWGVGQGSYEQHF.

This clone came up once. J is TRBJ2-7 and V is TRBV11-2; 7 bases line up with TRBD1. This CDR3 contains 15 residues. V trimming: 5 bases; J trimming: 6 bases; junction bases outside the gene matches: 13. Germline CDR1 and CDR2: SGHAT and FQNNGV. In DNA, the CDR3 is TGTGCCAGCAGCCCTCACCCTCCGACAGGGAGCGAGCAGTACTTC. Translating gives CASSPHPPTGSEQYF.

This clone occurred once. The chain has TRBV30 and TRBJ2-2; D gene uncertain. CDR3 length equals 13 residues. Germline V gene data show CDR1 as GTSNPN and CDR2 as SVGIG (reference sequence). Trimming took 1 base from V and 0 from J, leaving 3 bases between them. CDR3 DNA: TGTGCCTGGAGTGGTACGAACACCGGGGAGCTGTTTTTT. As protein: CAWSGTNTGELFF.

This chain connects TRBV5-1 to TRBJ2-1, with D perhaps TRBD1 (6 bases). The CDR3 extends over 17 amino acids. V shed 4 bases and J shed 1 base, with 18 bases lying between them. CDR1 SGHRS and CDR2 YFSETQ come from the germline V gene. In DNA form, the CDR3 reads TGCGCCAGCAGCGGAACTTATACAGGGTCATCCTACAATGAGCAGTTCTTC. Translated: CASSGTYTGSSYNEQFF.

This chain uses TRBV28 with TRBJ1-1; D ambiguous. Germline CDR1 reads MDHEN; CDR2 reads SYDVKM. Deletions cut 5 bases from V and 4 bases from J, with 11 bases between. CDR3 length: 13 amino acids. As DNA, the CDR3 is TGTGCCAGCAGTCGTCCGCCGACCACTGAAGCTTTCTTT. As protein: CASSRPPTTEAFF.

This clone was counted a single time. The chain links TRBV5-1 to TRBJ2-3; no clear D gene. The CDR3 length is 13 residues. The V end was cut by 1 base, the J end by 3 bases, with 6 bases between. Germline V gene sequence: CDR1 SGHRS, CDR2 YFSETQ. CDR3 bases: TGCGCCAGCAGCTTGCGGCAAACAGATACGCAGTATTTT. Translation: CASSLRQTDTQYF.

The DNA of the CDR3 is TGTGCCAGAAGCTTGCTGAGGGGGCGGGAGACCCAGTACTTC. Translating it yields CARSLLRGRETQYF. The gene calls are TRBV5-3 and TRBJ2-5; TRBD1 aligns across 7 bases. TRBV5-3 is an ORF for which the function is uncertain. V gave up 1 base and J gave up 5 bases; unmatched junction bases: 5. The CDR3 is 14 amino acids.

This chain links TRBV18 with TRBJ2-2; 9 nucleotides line up with TRBD2. The V and J ends lost 5 bases and 1 base, in that order; junction bases with no gene match: 2. The CDR3 consists of 15 residues. Germline loops: CDR1 KGHSH, CDR2 LQKENI. In DNA form, the CDR3 reads TGTGCCAGCTCAACGACTAGCGGGAACACCGGGGAGCTGTTTTTT. Translating it yields CASSTTSGNTGELFF.

J is TRBJ2-1 and V is TRBV5-6, with 10 bases aligning to TRBD1. This CDR3 is built from 15 residues. Germline V gene sequence: CDR1 SGHDT, CDR2 YYEEEE. Trimming at V came to 3 bases and at J to 7 bases, leaving 7 bases not matched to a gene. CDR3 region: CASSSTPGQGNEQFF. For the CDR3, the DNA is TGTGCCAGCAGCTCCACTCCGGGACAGGGGAATGAGCAGTTCTTC.